The source of this T cell receptor beta chain is a study of regulatory T cells in long-lasting Graves disease. Building the TCR beta libraries relied on iRepertoire HTBI primers, and CDR3 regions underwent Arm-PCR. TCRdb re-derived calls from the multiplex PCR reads in MiXCR, one entry per CDR3 protein. The sample lists around 450,000 distinct CDR3 sequences, 15% occurring once. Broader study findings: Persistent disease was associated with favored TRBV28 usage and with favored use of TRBJ1-2 and TRBJ2-5.

Trimming removed 6 bases from V and 3 bases from J, with 16 bases in between. This CDR3 region has 14 residues. Per germline, CDR1 SGHKS and CDR2 YYEKEE (reference sequence). Concerning this clonotype itself: Its specificity is unknown.

Indicated time point: newly diagnosed GD, antithyroid drugs for less than 3 months. Extracted RNA from PBMCs served as the source of the TCR library. Graves' disease diagnosis followed American Thyroid Association guidelines. This sample was also put to use in a study of T cells in Graves' hyperthyroidism and ophthalmopathy. That work states: Hyperthyroidism, newly diagnosed and lasting under 2 months, affected patients aged 18 to 65.

This rearrangement joins TRBV5-5 to TRBJ2-7; tentatively, D is TRBD1 (6 bases). The sequences come from peripheral blood mononuclear cells (PBMCs), collected at new diagnosis, from a patient treated with antithyroid drugs. This receptor was identified in a woman aged 40 to 50 with Graves disease. The chain's CDR3 is CASTPGVGGYEQYF. CDR3 bases: TGTGCCAGCACCCCCGGAGTAGGGGGCTACGAGCAGTACTTC.